This T cell receptor (beta chain) comes out of a study of T-cell reconstitution after alpha-beta-depleted transplantation in children. The length of the CDR3 is 11 residues. CDR1 is SQVTM and CDR2 is ANQGSEA in the germline V gene. During its preparation, the TCRbeta library received unique molecular identifiers. TCRdb re-called the PCR reads with MiXCR, one entry per CDR3 protein. The sample gives 450,000 to 600,000 distinct CDR3 sequences, around 20% of which show up once; 3.3% is in the top ten. The rearrangement joins TRBV29-1 to TRBJ1-2; D is possibly TRBD1 (5 bases). The source material was PBMCs from the stem cell graft donor, sampled from the stem cell graft. This sequence originates from a human donor who donated a stem cell graft to a child with acute lymphoblastic leukemia. The CDR3 DNA sequence: TGCTGTTCCGCAGGGTACGATGGCTACACCTTC. Translated: CCSAGYDGYTF.